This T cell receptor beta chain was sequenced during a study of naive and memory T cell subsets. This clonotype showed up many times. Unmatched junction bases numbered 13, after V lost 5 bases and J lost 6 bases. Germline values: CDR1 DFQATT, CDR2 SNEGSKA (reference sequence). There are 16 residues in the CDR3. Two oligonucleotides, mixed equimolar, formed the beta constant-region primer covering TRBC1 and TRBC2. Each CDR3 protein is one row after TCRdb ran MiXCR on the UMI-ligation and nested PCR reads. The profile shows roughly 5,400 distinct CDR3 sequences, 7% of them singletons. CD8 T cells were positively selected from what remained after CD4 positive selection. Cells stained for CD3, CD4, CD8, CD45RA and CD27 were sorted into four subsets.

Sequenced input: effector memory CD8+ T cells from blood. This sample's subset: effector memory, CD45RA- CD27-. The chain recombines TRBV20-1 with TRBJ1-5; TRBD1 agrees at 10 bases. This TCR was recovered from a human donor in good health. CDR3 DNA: TGCAGTGCTTTGGTCACAGGGACAGGGGATTCTCAGCCCCAGCATTTT. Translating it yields CSALVTGTGDSQPQHF.